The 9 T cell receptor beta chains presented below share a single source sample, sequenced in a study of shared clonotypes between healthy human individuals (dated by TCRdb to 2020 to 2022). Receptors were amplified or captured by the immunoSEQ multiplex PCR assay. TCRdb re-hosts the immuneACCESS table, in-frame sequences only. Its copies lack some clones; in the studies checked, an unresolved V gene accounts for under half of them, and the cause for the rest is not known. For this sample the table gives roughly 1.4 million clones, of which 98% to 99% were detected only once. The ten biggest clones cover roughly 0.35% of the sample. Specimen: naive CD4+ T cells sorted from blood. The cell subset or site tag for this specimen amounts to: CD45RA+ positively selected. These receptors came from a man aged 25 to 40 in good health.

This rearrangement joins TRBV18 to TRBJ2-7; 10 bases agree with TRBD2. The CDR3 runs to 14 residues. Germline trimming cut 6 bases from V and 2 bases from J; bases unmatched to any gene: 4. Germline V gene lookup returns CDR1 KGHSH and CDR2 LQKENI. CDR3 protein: CASSRTSGPYEQYF. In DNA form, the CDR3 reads TGTGCCAGCTCCAGGACTAGCGGACCCTACGAGCAGTACTTC.

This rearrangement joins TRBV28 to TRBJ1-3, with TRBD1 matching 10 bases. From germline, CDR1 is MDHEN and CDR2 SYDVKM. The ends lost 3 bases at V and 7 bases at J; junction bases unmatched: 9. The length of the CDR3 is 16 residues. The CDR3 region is CASSFRRTGGRNTIYF. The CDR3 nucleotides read TGTGCCAGCAGTTTCCGTCGGACAGGGGGTAGGAACACCATATATTTT.

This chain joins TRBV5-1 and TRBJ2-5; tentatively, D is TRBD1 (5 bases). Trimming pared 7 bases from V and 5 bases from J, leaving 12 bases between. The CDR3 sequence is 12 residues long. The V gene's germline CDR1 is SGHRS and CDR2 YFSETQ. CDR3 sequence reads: CASATKGETQYF. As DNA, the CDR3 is TGCGCCAGCGCGACGAAGGGGGAGACCCAGTACTTC.

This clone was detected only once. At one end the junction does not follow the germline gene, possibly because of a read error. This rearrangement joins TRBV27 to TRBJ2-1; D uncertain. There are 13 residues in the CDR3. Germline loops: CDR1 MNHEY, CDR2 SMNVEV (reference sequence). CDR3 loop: CATRSHVYHEQFF. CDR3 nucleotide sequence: TGTGCCACCCGGTCTCACGTCTACCATGAGCAGTTCTTC.

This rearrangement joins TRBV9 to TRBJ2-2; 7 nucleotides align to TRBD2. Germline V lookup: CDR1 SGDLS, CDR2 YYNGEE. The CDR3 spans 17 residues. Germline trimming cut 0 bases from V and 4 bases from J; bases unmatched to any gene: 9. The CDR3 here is CASSVASAGRGTGELFF. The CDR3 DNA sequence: TGTGCCAGCAGCGTAGCTTCGGCAGGGAGGGGCACCGGGGAGCTGTTTTTT.

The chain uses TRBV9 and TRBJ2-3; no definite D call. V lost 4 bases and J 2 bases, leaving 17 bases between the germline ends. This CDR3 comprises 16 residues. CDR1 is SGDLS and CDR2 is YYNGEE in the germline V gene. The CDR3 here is CASSPDGGWVTDTQYF. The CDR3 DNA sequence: TGTGCCAGCAGCCCAGACGGCGGTTGGGTCACAGATACGCAGTATTTT.

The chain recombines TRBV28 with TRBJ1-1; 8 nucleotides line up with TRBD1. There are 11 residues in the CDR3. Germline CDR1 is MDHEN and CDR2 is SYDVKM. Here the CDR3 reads CGTGRNTEAFF. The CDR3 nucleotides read TGTGGGACAGGGCGGAACACTGAAGCTTTCTTT.

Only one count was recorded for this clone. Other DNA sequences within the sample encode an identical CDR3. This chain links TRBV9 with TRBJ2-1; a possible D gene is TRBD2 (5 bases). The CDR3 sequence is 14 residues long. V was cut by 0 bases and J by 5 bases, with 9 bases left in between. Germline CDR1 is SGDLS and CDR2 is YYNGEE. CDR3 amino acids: CASSVGLAHNEQFF. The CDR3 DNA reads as TGTGCCAGCAGCGTAGGCCTAGCCCACAATGAGCAGTTCTTC. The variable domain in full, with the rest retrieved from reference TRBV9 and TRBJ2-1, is DSGVTQTPKHLITATGQRVTLRCSPRSGDLSVYWYQQSLDQGLQFLIQYYNGEERAKGNILERFSAQQFPDLHSELNLSSLELGDSALYFCASSVGLAHNEQFFGPGTRLTVL.

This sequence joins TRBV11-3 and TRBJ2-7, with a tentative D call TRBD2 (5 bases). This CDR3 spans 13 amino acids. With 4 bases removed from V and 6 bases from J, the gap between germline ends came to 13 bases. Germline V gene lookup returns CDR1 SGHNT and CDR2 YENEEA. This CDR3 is CASSSGVDSEQYF. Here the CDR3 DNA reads TGTGCCAGCAGCTCCGGGGTCGATAGCGAGCAGTACTTC.